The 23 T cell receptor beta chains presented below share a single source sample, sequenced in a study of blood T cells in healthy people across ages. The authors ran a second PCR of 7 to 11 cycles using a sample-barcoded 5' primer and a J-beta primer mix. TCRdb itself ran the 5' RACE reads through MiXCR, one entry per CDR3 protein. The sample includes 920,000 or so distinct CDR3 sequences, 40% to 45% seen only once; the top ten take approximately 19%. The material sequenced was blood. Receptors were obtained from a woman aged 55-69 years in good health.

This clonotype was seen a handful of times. In DNA, the CDR3 is TGCGCCAGCGAGGGGCCAAGCAGTAGCTCCTACGAGCAGTACTTC. This encodes CASEGPSSSSYEQYF. The V call is TRBV5-1, the J call TRBJ2-7; D is perhaps TRBD1 or TRBD2 (5 bases each). V gave up 7 bases and J gave up 0 bases, with 17 bases separating them. Germline V gene lookup returns CDR1 SGHRS and CDR2 YFSETQ. This CDR3 comprises 15 residues.

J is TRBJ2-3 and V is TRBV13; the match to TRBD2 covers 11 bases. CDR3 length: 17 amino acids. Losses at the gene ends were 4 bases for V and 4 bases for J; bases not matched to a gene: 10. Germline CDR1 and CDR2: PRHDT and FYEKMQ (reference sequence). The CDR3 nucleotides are TGTGCCAGCAGCTCAACTGGGACTAGCGGTGGCCCAGATACGCAGTATTTT. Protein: CASSSTGTSGGPDTQYF.

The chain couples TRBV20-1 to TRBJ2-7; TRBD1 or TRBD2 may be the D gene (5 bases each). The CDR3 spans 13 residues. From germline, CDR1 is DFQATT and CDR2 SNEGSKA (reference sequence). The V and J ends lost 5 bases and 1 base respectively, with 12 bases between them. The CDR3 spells CSAFGTESYEQYF. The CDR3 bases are TGCAGTGCTTTCGGGACGGAATCCTACGAGCAGTACTTC.

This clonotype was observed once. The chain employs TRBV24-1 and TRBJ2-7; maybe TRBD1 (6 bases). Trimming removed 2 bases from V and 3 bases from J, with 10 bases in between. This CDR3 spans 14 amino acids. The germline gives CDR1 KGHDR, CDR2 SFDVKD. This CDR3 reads CATSDSGRGYEQYF. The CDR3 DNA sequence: TGTGCCACCAGTGATTCTGGCAGGGGCTACGAGCAGTACTTC.

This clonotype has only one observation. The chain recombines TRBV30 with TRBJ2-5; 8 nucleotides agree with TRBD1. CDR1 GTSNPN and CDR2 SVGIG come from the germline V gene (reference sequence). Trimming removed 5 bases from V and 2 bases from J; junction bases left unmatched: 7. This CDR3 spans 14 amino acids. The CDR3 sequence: CAWSRDRKQETQYF. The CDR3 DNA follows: TGTGCCTGGTCGCGGGACAGGAAGCAAGAGACCCAGTACTTC.

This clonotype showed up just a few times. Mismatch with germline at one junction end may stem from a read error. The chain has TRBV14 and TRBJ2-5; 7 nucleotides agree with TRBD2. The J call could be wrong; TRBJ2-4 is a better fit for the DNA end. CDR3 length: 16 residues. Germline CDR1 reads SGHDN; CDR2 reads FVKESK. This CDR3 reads CASSPGAGVSKNIQYF. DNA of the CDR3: TGTGCTAGCAGCCCCGGGGCGGGAGTATCCAAAAACATTCAGTACTTC.

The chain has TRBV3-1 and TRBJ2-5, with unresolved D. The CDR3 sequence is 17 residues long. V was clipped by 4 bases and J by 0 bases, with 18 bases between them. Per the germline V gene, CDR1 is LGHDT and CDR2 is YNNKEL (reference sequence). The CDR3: CASSRIDAWLYQETQYF. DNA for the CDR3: TGTGCCAGCAGCCGAATAGACGCCTGGTTGTACCAAGAGACCCAGTACTTC.

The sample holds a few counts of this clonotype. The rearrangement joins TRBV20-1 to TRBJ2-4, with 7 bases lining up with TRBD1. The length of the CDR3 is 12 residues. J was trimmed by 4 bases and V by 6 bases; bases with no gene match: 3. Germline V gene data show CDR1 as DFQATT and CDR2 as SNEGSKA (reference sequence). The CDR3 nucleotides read TGCAGTGCCACGGGACAGAAAAACATTCAGTACTTC. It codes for CSATGQKNIQYF.

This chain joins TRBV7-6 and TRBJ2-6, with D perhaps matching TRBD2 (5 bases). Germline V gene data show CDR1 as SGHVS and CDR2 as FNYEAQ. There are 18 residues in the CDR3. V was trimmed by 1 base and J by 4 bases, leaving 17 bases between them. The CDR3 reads CASSLGASFPSGANVLTF. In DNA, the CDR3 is TGTGCCAGCAGCTTAGGGGCTAGCTTTCCATCGGGGGCCAACGTCCTGACTTTC.

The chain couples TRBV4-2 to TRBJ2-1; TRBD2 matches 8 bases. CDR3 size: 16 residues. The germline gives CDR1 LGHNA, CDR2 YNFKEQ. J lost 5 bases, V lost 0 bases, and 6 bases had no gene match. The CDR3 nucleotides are TGTGCCAGCAGCCAAGATGGCCTAGCGGGCCACAATGAGCAGTTCTTC. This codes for CASSQDGLAGHNEQFF.

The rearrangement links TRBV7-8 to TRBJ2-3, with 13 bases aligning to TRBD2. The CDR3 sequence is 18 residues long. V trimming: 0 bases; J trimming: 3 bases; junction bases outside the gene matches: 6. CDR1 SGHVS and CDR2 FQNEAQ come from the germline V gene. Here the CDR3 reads CASSLAPGLAGSTDTQYF. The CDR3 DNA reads TGTGCCAGCAGCTTAGCGCCGGGACTAGCGGGATCTACAGATACGCAGTATTTT.

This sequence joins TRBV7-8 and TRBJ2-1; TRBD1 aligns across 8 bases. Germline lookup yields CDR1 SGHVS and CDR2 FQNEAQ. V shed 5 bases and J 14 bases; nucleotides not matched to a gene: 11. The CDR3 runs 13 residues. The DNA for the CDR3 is TGTGCCAGCAGCATCCCACCGGGACAGGTGGAGTTCTTC. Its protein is CASSIPPGQVEFF.

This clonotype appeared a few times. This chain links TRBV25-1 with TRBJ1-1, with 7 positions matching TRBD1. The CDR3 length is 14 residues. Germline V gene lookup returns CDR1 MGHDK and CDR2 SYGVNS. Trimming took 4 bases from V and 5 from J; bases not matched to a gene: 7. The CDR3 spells CASSVTGVRTEAFF. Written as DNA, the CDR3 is TGTGCCAGCAGTGTAACAGGGGTAAGAACTGAAGCTTTCTTT. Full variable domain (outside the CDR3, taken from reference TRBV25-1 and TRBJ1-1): EADIYQTPRYLVIGTGKKITLECSQTMGHDKMYWYQQDPGMELHLIHYSYGVNSTEKGDLSSESTVSRIRTEHFPLTLESARPSHTSQYLCASSVTGVRTEAFFGQGTRLTVV.

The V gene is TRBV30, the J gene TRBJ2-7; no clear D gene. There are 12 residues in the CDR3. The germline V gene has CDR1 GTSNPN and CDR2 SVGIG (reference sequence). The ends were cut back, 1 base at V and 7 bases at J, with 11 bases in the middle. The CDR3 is CAWSAPPVEQYF. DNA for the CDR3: TGTGCCTGGAGTGCCCCCCCGGTGGAGCAGTACTTC.

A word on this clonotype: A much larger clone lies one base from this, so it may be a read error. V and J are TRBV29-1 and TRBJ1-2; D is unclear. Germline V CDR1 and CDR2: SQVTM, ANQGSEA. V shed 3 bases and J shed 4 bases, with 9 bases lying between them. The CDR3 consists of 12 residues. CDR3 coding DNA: TGCAGCGTTGACGGCGTAACCTATGGCTACACCTTC. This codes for CSVDGVTYGYTF.

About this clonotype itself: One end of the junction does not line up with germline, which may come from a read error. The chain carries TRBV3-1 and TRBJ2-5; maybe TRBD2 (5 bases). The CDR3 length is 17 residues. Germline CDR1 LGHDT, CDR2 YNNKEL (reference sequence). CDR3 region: CASSQDWGDTSQETQNF. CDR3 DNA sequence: TGTGCCAGCAGCCAAGATTGGGGAGACACATCACAAGAGACCCAGAACTTC.

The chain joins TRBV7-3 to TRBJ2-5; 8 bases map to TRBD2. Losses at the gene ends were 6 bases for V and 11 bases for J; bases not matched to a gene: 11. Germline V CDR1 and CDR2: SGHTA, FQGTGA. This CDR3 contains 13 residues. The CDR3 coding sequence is TGTGCCAGCAGTTTAGCGGGAAACGGGGAGCAGTACTTC. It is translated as CASSLAGNGEQYF.

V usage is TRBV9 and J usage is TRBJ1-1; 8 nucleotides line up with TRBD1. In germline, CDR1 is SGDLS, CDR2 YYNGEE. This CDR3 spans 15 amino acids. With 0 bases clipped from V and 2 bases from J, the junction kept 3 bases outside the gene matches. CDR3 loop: CASSVVQGANTEAFF. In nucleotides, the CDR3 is TGTGCCAGCAGCGTAGTTCAGGGGGCTAACACTGAAGCTTTCTTT.

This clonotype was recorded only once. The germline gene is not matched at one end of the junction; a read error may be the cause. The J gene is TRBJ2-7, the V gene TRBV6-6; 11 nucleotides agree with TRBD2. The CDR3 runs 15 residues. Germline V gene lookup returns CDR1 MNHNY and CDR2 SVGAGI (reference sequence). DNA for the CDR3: TGTGCCAGCGGGACTAGCGGAGCCCCCTCTGGCGAGCCGTACTTC. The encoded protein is CASGTSGAPSGEPYF.

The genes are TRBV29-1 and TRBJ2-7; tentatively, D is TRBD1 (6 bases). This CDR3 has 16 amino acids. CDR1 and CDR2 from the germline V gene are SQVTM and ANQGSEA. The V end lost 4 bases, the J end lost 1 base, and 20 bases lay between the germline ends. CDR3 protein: CSVVGAGTFPSYEQYF. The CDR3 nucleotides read TGCAGCGTTGTTGGGGCAGGGACATTTCCATCCTACGAGCAGTACTTC.

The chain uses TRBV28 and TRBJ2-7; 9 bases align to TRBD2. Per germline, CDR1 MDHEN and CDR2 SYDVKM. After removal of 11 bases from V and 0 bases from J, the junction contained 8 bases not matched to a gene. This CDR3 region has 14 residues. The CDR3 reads CAGAGGENSYEQYF. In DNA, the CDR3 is TGTGCCGGGGCGGGAGGGGAAAACTCCTACGAGCAGTACTTC. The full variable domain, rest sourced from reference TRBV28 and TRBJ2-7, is DVKVTQSSRYLVKRTGEKVFLECVQDMDHENMFWYRQDPGLGLRLIYFSYDVKMKEKGDIPEGYSVSREKKERFSLILESASTNQTSMYLCAGAGGENSYEQYFGPGTRLTVT.

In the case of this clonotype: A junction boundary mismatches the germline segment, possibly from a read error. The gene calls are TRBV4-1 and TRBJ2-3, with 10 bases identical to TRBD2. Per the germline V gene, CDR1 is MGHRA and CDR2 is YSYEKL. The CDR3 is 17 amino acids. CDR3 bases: TGCGCCGGCAGCCAAGACGCCACTAGCGGGAACCCAGATACGCAGTATTTT. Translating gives CAGSQDATSGNPDTQYF.

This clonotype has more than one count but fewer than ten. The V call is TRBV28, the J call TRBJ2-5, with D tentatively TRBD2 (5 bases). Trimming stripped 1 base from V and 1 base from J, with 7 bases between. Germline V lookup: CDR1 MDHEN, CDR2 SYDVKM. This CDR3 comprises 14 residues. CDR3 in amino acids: CASSLSGFQETQYF. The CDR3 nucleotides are TGTGCCAGCAGTTTATCGGGGTTCCAAGAGACCCAGTACTTC. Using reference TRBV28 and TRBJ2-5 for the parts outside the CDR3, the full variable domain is DVKVTQSSRYLVKRTGEKVFLECVQDMDHENMFWYRQDPGLGLRLIYFSYDVKMKEKGDIPEGYSVSREKKERFSLILESASTNQTSMYLCASSLSGFQETQYFGPGTRLLVL.